This is a list of T cell receptor beta chains from one sample in a study of naive and memory T cell subsets. TCRdb passed the 5' RACE reads through MiXCR, listing each CDR3 protein once. The data contain 60,000 or so distinct CDR3 sequences, under 8.5% of them singletons. The receptor set was obtained from a male donor in good health. Each CDR3 is given with its conserved first and last residue. D genes are given only for firm matches. Expanded clones get a size class; other rows say once, few or many, or leave the size out.

d_call,clone_size,j_call,v_call,cdr3_aa,cdr3_nt
TRBD1,many,TRBJ2-6,TRBV19,CASRMDRGQGQRGANVLTF,TGTGCCAGTAGAATGGACAGAGGACAGGGGCAACGTGGGGCCAACGTCCTGACTTTC
TRBD2,few,TRBJ2-5,TRBV19,CASRLAGEETQYF,TGTGCCAGTAGGCTAGCGGGGGAAGAGACCCAGTACTTC
-,many,TRBJ1-2,TRBV4-1,CASSQAVLRDSYGYTF,TGCGCCAGCAGCCAAGCTGTATTGCGGGATAGCTATGGCTACACCTTC
-,many,TRBJ2-5,TRBV12-3/TRBV12-4,CASSTSLEGPQETQYF,TGTGCCAGCAGTACGTCTCTCGAGGGGCCTCAAGAGACCCAGTACTTC
-,many,TRBJ2-6,TRBV6-1,CASSEALYSGANVLTF,TGTGCCAGCAGTGAAGCTCTCTACTCTGGGGCCAACGTCCTGACTTTC
TRBD2,few,TRBJ2-1,TRBV12-3/TRBV12-4,CASSSGAGGPEGEQFF,TGTGCCAGCAGTTCAGGAGCGGGAGGGCCGGAGGGTGAGCAGTTCTTC
TRBD2,many,TRBJ2-2,TRBV5-1,CASSLAASGTNTGELFF,TGCGCCAGCAGCTTGGCGGCTAGCGGGACGAACACCGGGGAGCTGTTTTTT
-,few,TRBJ1-1,TRBV27,CASSSATAGTEAFF,TGTGCCAGCAGTTCAGCCACGGCCGGGACTGAAGCTTTCTTT
-,-,TRBJ2-2,TRBV19,CASSKGTYTGELFF,TGTGCCAGTAGTAAGGGGACCTACACCGGGGAGCTGTTTTTT
TRBD2,many,TRBJ2-1,TRBV7-6,CASSSGGGANEQFF,TGTGCCAGCAGCTCGGGAGGGGGGGCCAATGAGCAGTTCTTC
TRBD2,many,TRBJ2-2,TRBV6-6,CASSHTSSGGSTGELFF,TGTGCCAGCAGTCACACCTCTAGCGGGGGGTCCACCGGGGAGCTGTTTTTT
-,-,TRBJ1-1,TRBV6-1,CASSKEGDTEAFF,TGTGCCAGCAGTAAAGAAGGGGACACTGAAGCTTTCTTT
-,many,TRBJ2-3,TRBV11-2,CASSSPADTQYF,TGTGCCAGCAGCTCCCCCGCGGATACGCAGTATTTT
-,many,TRBJ2-7,TRBV28,CASSWGVYEQYF,TGTGCCAGCAGTTGGGGTGTTTACGAGCAGTACTTC
TRBD1,-,TRBJ1-5,TRBV7-2,CVSSSGQGNQPQHF,TGTGTCAGCAGCTCGGGACAGGGTAACCAGCCCCAGCATTTT
-,many,TRBJ2-3,TRBV3-1,CASSQFGSTDTQYF,TGTGCCAGCAGCCAATTCGGGAGCACAGATACGCAGTATTTT
TRBD2,many,TRBJ2-3,TRBV4-1,CASSQDHLAGAARAQYF,TGCGCCAGCAGCCAAGACCATCTAGCGGGGGCCGCAAGGGCGCAGTATTTT
-,-,TRBJ1-6,TRBV6-4,CASSERINSPLHF,TGTGCCAGCAGTGAACGGATTAATTCACCCCTCCACTTT
-,-,TRBJ1-1,TRBV6-5,CASSMERNTEAFF,TGTGCCAGCAGTATGGAGAGGAACACTGAAGCTTTCTTT
-,few,TRBJ2-1,TRBV3-1,CASSPSDSQAPEQFF,TGTGCCAGCAGCCCCTCAGACTCACAGGCGCCAGAGCAGTTCTTC
-,many,TRBJ1-2,TRBV6-1,CASSRQYGYTF,TGTGCCAGCAGTCGACAGTATGGCTACACCTTC
TRBD1,few,TRBJ1-2,TRBV15,CATSREGTGGYTF,TGTGCCACCAGCAGAGAAGGGACAGGGGGTTACACCTTC
-,many,TRBJ2-2,TRBV6-2/TRBV6-3,CASSTRKAAGELFF,TGTGCCAGCAGTACTCGTAAAGCGGCGGGGGAGCTGTTTTTT
-,-,TRBJ1-5,TRBV7-9,CASSPVELNQPQHF,TGTGCCAGCAGCCCCGTGGAGCTAAATCAGCCCCAGCATTTT
-,few,TRBJ2-5,TRBV12-3/TRBV12-4,CASSLYGSLFQETQYF,TGTGCCAGCAGTTTATATGGGTCCCTATTCCAAGAGACCCAGTACTTC
TRBD1,-,TRBJ2-6,TRBV2,CAIGTGLWANVLTF,TGTGCCATAGGGACAGGTCTCTGGGCCAACGTCCTGACTTTC
-,-,TRBJ2-3,TRBV5-1,CASSLDPLVDTQYF,TGCGCCAGCAGCTTGGATCCGCTGGTGGATACGCAGTATTTT
-,many,TRBJ1-1,TRBV6-1,CASSARGQGEAFF,TGTGCCAGCAGTGCCCGGGGCCAAGGTGAAGCTTTCTTT
-,many,TRBJ2-3,TRBV6-5,CASSYSRGPVADTQYF,TGTGCCAGCAGTTACTCGCGGGGACCGGTGGCAGATACGCAGTATTTT
-,many,TRBJ2-7,TRBV11-1,CASSLGAREQYF,TGTGCCAGCAGCTTAGGGGCGAGAGAGCAGTACTTC
TRBD1,many,TRBJ1-5,TRBV6-6,CASSTLMNLGQGNQPQHF,TGTGCCAGCAGTACCCTGATGAACCTCGGACAGGGGAATCAGCCCCAGCATTTT
-,few,TRBJ2-1,TRBV28,CASSLGLPPYNEQFF,TGTGCCAGCAGTTTAGGCCTTCCTCCCTACAATGAGCAGTTCTTC
TRBD2,-,TRBJ2-3,TRBV20-1,CSASGLAVTDTQYF,TGCAGTGCTAGCGGGCTAGCGGTCACAGATACGCAGTATTTT
-,few,TRBJ2-7,TRBV5-1,CASSLEGGQTMYEQYF,TGCGCCAGCAGCTTGGAGGGGGGACAGACCATGTACGAGCAGTACTTC
-,few,TRBJ2-3,TRBV7-8,CASSLGLVLSTDTQYF,TGTGCCAGCAGCTTAGGATTAGTGTTGAGCACAGATACGCAGTATTTT
TRBD1,-,TRBJ2-1,TRBV5-4,CASSAQGPYNEQFF,TGTGCCAGCAGCGCACAGGGGCCCTACAATGAGCAGTTCTTC
TRBD1,-,TRBJ1-1,TRBV12-5,CASGLPLRQGAQTEAFF,TGTGCTAGTGGTTTGCCACTTCGACAGGGGGCGCAGACTGAAGCTTTCTTT
TRBD1,many,TRBJ2-1,TRBV7-8,CASSFTGTGGLGEQFF,TGTGCCAGCAGCTTCACCGGGACAGGGGGATTAGGCGAGCAGTTCTTC
-,few,TRBJ2-7,TRBV18,CASSPDSFHEQYF,TGTGCCAGCTCACCGGACAGCTTCCACGAGCAGTACTTC
TRBD1,-,TRBJ1-6,TRBV19,CASRTLIGTGGSPLHF,TGTGCCAGCCGCACGTTAATCGGGACAGGTGGTTCACCCCTCCACTTT
-,-,TRBJ1-1,TRBV5-6,CASSFVQQQGFTEAFF,TGTGCCAGCAGCTTTGTTCAACAACAGGGATTCACTGAAGCTTTCTTT
-,many,TRBJ2-3,TRBV29-1,CSVDLETDTQYF,TGCAGCGTTGATCTGGAAACAGATACGCAGTATTTT
TRBD1,many,TRBJ1-1,TRBV5-1,CASSLAYRGTEAFF,TGCGCCAGCAGCTTGGCGTACAGGGGTACTGAAGCTTTCTTT
-,few,TRBJ2-1,TRBV29-1,CSSQGGSTYNEQFF,TGCAGCTCCCAGGGGGGGAGCACCTACAATGAGCAGTTCTTC
-,-,TRBJ2-7,TRBV2,CASSYALYEQYF,TGTGCCAGCAGCTATGCACTCTACGAGCAGTACTTC
-,few,TRBJ2-1,TRBV29-1,CSVPIWIRGEQFF,TGCAGCGTGCCGATATGGATACGGGGTGAGCAGTTCTTC